The 18 T cell receptor beta chains below come from one sample, sequenced in a study of regulatory T cells in long-lasting Graves disease. Time point meaning: newly diagnosed GD, antithyroid drugs for less than 3 months. From RNA extracted from PBMCs, the TCR library was made. Library construction for TCR beta used iRepertoire HTBI primers and Arm-PCR of CDR3 regions. TCRdb fed the multiplex PCR reads into MiXCR, producing one record per CDR3 protein. This sample carries fewer than 650,000 distinct CDR3 sequences, roughly 15% of them seen once, and the ten largest clones take approximately 18%. Another study also made use of these data, one on T cells in Graves' hyperthyroidism and ophthalmopathy.

The sample in question was peripheral blood mononuclear cells (PBMCs), obtained at new diagnosis, from a patient treated with antithyroid drugs. The receptors here all came from a woman between 25 and 40 years old with Graves disease.

To note about this clonotype: Without the conserved terminal phenylalanine or tryptophan, this CDR3 likely stems from a read error. V gene TRBV20-1 combines with J gene TRBJ2-3, with D unresolved. The CDR3 loop spans 16 amino acids. Trimming stripped 0 bases from V and 2 bases from J, with 15 bases between. Germline-derived CDR1 and CDR2 are DFQATT and SNEGSKA (reference sequence). The CDR3 here is CSARDRRNPNTDTQYL. The CDR3 DNA follows: TGCAGTGCTAGAGATAGGCGGAATCCTAACACAGATACGCAGTATTTG.

This clonotype was observed many times. The rearrangement joins TRBV5-1 to TRBJ1-1, with 7 nucleotides matching TRBD1. The CDR3 is 15 amino acids. V dropped 4 bases and J dropped 0; count of bases not matched to a gene: 6. Germline V gene sequence: CDR1 SGHRS, CDR2 YFSETQ. In DNA form, the CDR3 reads TGCGCCAGCAGCAGCCAACAGGGGATGAACACTGAAGCTTTCTTT. Protein product: CASSSQQGMNTEAFF.

The chain has TRBV3-1 and TRBJ2-6, with 8 nucleotides matching TRBD2. Per the germline V gene, CDR1 is LGHDT and CDR2 is YNNKEL (reference sequence). Trimming at V came to 8 bases and at J to 4 bases, leaving 4 bases not matched to a gene. The CDR3 extends over 14 amino acids. The CDR3 nucleotides read TGTGCCAGCGGCGTAGCGGGGGGGGCCAACGTCCTGACTTTC. Residues: CASGVAGGANVLTF.

The chain recombines TRBV20-1 with TRBJ2-1; perhaps TRBD2 as D (5 bases). The CDR3 is 12 amino acids. V was trimmed by 3 bases and J by 9 bases, leaving 12 bases between them. Germline V gives CDR1 DFQATT, CDR2 SNEGSKA (reference sequence). The DNA for the CDR3 is TGCAGTGCTAGCGGGGATACTAGTGAGCAGTTCTTC. Translating gives CSASGDTSEQFF.

The genes are TRBV6-1 and TRBJ2-5; TRBD2 matches 8 bases. This CDR3 has 14 residues. V gave up 3 bases and J gave up 4 bases; unmatched junction bases: 4. Per the germline V gene, CDR1 is MNHNS and CDR2 is SASEGT. The CDR3 sequence: CASSDSGGGETQYF. As DNA, the CDR3 is TGTGCCAGCAGTGATTCGGGAGGGGGAGAGACCCAGTACTTC.

With respect to this clonotype: A much larger clone lies one base from this, so it may be a read error. The CDR3 DNA reads as TGTGCCAGTAGTGTCGGGTCGTACACCACCTACGAGCAGTACTTC. Protein: CASSVGSYTTYEQYF. The genes are TRBV19 and TRBJ2-7; D is unclear. The V end was cut by 5 bases, the J end by 2 bases, with 16 bases between. In germline, CDR1 is LNHDA, CDR2 SQIVND (reference sequence). The CDR3 covers 15 residues. Full variable domain (rest looked up from reference TRBV19 and TRBJ2-7): DGGITQSPKYLFRKEGQNVTLSCEQNLNHDAMYWYRQDPGQGLRLIYYSQIVNDFQKGDIAEGYSVSREKKESFPLTVTSAQKNPTAFYLCASSVGSYTTYEQYFGPGTRLTVT.

This clonotype was counted many times. The V call is TRBV6-2 or TRBV6-3, the J call TRBJ2-1, with TRBD2 matching 14 bases. Germline CDR1 MNHEY, CDR2 SVGEGT. The junction had 2 bases not matched to a gene; V was cut back by 5 bases and J by 2 bases. The CDR3 consists of 16 residues. For the CDR3, the DNA is TGTGCCAGCAGTGGACTAGCGGGAGGTACCTACAATGAGCAGTTCTTC. Protein product: CASSGLAGGTYNEQFF.

In its sample, this clonotype was seen a few times. This chain uses TRBV11-3 with TRBJ2-2; possibly TRBD1 or TRBD2 for D (5 bases each). This CDR3 region has 18 residues. Trimming left V 4 bases short and J 0 bases short, with 18 bases between. Looked up from germline, CDR1 is SGHNT and CDR2 is YENEEA. CDR3 in DNA: TGTGCCAGCAGCTCTAGAGGCGGGCAGGGCGCGAACACCGGGGAGCTGTTTTTT. Its translation: CASSSRGGQGANTGELFF. The full variable domain, rest sourced from reference TRBV11-3 and TRBJ2-2, is EAGVVQSPRYKIIEKKQPVAFWCNPISGHNTLYWYLQNLGQGPELLIRYENEEAVDDSQLPKDRFSAERLKGVDSTLKIQPAELGDSAVYLCASSSRGGQGANTGELFFGEGSRLTVL.

The rearrangement uses TRBV28 and TRBJ1-5; TRBD1 aligns across 7 bases. This CDR3 spans 17 amino acids. CDR1 is MDHEN and CDR2 is SYDVKM in the germline V gene. J was trimmed by 7 bases and V by 8 bases; bases with no gene match: 20. Written as DNA, the CDR3 is TGTGCCAGCGGGGACAGCCTAGGAGGCTATATTGAGCAGCCCCAGCATTTT. It codes for CASGDSLGGYIEQPQHF. Full variable domain (missing parts from reference TRBV28 and TRBJ1-5): DVKVTQSSRYLVKRTGEKVFLECVQDMDHENMFWYRQDPGLGLRLIYFSYDVKMKEKGDIPEGYSVSREKKERFSLILESASTNQTSMYLCASGDSLGGYIEQPQHFGDGTRLSIL.

This clonotype was seen a few times. The rearrangement uses TRBV20-1 and TRBJ2-1; 8 bases are shared with TRBD2. V dropped 0 bases and J dropped 3; count of bases not matched to a gene: 13. The CDR3 totals 18 residues. Germline loops: CDR1 DFQATT, CDR2 SNEGSKA (reference sequence). The CDR3 region has the DNA TGCAGTGCTAGAGATTATGCGGGAGGCCCCCAGGGCTACAATGAGCAGTTCTTC. Protein sequence: CSARDYAGGPQGYNEQFF.

This clonotype showed up just a few times. The chain recombines TRBV20-1 with TRBJ1-2, with a possible D match to TRBD1 (6 bases). The V and J ends lost 0 bases and 8 bases respectively, with 19 bases between them. The CDR3 has 15 amino acids. CDR1 and CDR2 from the germline V gene are DFQATT and SNEGSKA (reference sequence). In nucleotides, the CDR3 is TGCAGTGCTAGAGATGTGGGGGGCGCAGGGGAAGGCTACACCTTC. Its translation: CSARDVGGAGEGYTF.

This clonotype was counted a few times. The chain uses TRBV6-1 and TRBJ1-5; TRBD1 aligns across 12 bases. The trim removed 3 bases at V and 4 bases at J, leaving 16 bases unmatched. The V gene's germline CDR1 is MNHNS and CDR2 SASEGT. The CDR3 contains 20 residues. CDR3 sequence reads: CASSDISGTGGKGRNQPQHF. In DNA form, the CDR3 reads TGTGCCAGCAGTGACATCTCCGGGACAGGGGGCAAAGGTAGGAATCAGCCCCAGCATTTT.

There are a few counts of this clonotype. This CDR3 reads CASSQQRTELETQYF. The DNA for the CDR3 is TGTGCCAGCAGCCAACAGCGGACTGAATTAGAGACCCAGTACTTC. The V call is TRBV3-1, the J call TRBJ2-1, with D possibly TRBD2 on 5 matching bases. The closer fit of TRBJ2-5 to the DNA end suggests the J call may be wrong. Germline V CDR1 and CDR2: LGHDT, YNNKEL (reference sequence). The CDR3 is made up of 15 amino acids.

The V call is TRBV15, the J call TRBJ2-7; D might be TRBD1 (6 bases). Trimming took 0 bases from V and 3 from J, leaving 9 bases between them. This CDR3 is built from 14 residues. CDR1 and CDR2 from the germline V gene are LNHNV and YYDKDF (reference sequence). Written as DNA, the CDR3 is TGTGCCACCAGCAGAGAAACGACAGGCTACGAGCAGTACTTC. It codes for CATSRETTGYEQYF.

This clonotype was seen ten or more times. V and J are TRBV28 and TRBJ2-1; 11 positions match TRBD1. CDR1 is MDHEN and CDR2 is SYDVKM in the germline V gene. This CDR3 is 15 amino acids long. J was trimmed by 7 bases and V by 7 bases; bases with no gene match: 9. In DNA form, the CDR3 reads TGTGCCAGCACCCTACCGGGACAGGGGGAGAATGAGCAGTTCTTC. Translation gives CASTLPGQGENEQFF.

Only a few counts were recorded for this clonotype. The V and J genes are TRBV28 and TRBJ2-5, with D perhaps given as TRBD1 or TRBD2 (5 bases each). The CDR3 loop spans 15 amino acids. V dropped 5 bases and J dropped 2 bases, with 15 bases sitting between them. The germline V gene has CDR1 MDHEN and CDR2 SYDVKM. The CDR3 loop reads CASSDLKGRQETQYF. Written as DNA, the CDR3 is TGTGCCAGCAGTGATCTAAAGGGACGGCAAGAGACCCAGTACTTC.

This clonotype was seen at least ten times. This chain uses TRBV28 with TRBJ1-1; possibly TRBD1 for D (6 bases). This CDR3 has 14 residues. Germline V CDR1 and CDR2: MDHEN, SYDVKM. V lost 4 bases and J 6 bases, leaving 15 bases between the germline ends. The CDR3 loop reads CASSSTGKWAEAFF. The CDR3 DNA reads TGTGCCAGCAGTTCGACAGGCAAGTGGGCTGAAGCTTTCTTT.

This chain joins TRBV6-2 or TRBV6-3 and TRBJ2-7; D is perhaps TRBD1 (6 bases). The V end lost 2 bases, the J end lost 7 bases, and 15 bases lay between the germline ends. The CDR3 sequence is 14 residues long. CDR1 MNHEY and CDR2 SVGEGT come from the germline V gene. CDR3 sequence reads: CASSYQDRSLEQYF. In nucleotides, the CDR3 is TGTGCCAGCAGTTACCAGGACAGATCCTTGGAGCAGTACTTC.